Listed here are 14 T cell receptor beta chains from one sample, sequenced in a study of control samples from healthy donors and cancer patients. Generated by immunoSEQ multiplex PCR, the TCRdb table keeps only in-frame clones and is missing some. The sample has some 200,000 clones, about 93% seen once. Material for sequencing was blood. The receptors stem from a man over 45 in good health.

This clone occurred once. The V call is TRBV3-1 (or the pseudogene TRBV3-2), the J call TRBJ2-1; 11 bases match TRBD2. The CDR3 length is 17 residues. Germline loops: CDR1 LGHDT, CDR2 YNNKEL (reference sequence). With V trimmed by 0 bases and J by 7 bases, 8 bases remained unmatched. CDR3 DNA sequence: TGTGCCAGCAGCCAAGACTATCTAGCGGGGGGACCTAATGAGCAGTTCTTC. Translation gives CASSQDYLAGGPNEQFF.

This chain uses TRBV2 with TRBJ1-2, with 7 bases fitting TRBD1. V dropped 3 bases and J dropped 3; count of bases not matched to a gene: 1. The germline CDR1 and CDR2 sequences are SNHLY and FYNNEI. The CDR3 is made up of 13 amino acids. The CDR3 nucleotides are TGTGCCAGCAGTGACGGACAGGACTATGGCTACACCTTC. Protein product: CASSDGQDYGYTF.

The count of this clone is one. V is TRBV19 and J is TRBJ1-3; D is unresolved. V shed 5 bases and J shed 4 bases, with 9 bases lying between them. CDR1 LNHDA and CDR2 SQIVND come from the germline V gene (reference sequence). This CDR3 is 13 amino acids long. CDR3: CASSQERGNTIYF. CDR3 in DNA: TGTGCCAGTAGTCAAGAGAGAGGAAACACCATATATTTT.

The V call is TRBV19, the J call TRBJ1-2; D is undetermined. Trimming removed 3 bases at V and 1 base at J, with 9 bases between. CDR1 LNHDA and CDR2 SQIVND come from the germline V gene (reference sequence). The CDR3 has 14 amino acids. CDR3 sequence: CASSIPGRNYGYTF. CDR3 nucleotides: TGTGCCAGTAGTATCCCAGGACGTAACTATGGCTACACCTTC.

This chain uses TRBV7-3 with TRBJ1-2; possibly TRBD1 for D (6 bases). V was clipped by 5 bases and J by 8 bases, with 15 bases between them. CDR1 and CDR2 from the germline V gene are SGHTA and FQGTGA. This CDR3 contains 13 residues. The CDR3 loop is CASSLQGAFGYTF. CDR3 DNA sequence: TGTGCCAGCAGCCTACAGGGTGCCTTCGGCTACACCTTC. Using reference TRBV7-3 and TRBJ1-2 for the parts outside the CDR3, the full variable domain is GAGVSQTPSNKVTEKGKYVELRCDPISGHTALYWYRQSLGQGPEFLIYFQGTGAADDSGLPNDRFFAVRPEGSVSTLKIQRTERGDSAVYLCASSLQGAFGYTFGSGTRLTVV.

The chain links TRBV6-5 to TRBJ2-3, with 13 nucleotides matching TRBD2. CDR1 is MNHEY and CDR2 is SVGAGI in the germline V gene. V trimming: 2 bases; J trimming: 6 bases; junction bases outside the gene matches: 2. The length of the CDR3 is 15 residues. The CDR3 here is CASSYTLAGGDTQYF. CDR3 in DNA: TGTGCCAGCAGTTACACACTAGCGGGGGGGGATACGCAGTATTTT.

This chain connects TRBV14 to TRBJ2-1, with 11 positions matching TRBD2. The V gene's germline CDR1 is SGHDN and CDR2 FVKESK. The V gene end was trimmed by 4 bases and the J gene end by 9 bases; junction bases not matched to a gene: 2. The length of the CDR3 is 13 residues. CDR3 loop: CASSPGLAGEQFF. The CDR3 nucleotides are TGTGCCAGCAGCCCAGGACTAGCGGGTGAGCAGTTCTTC.

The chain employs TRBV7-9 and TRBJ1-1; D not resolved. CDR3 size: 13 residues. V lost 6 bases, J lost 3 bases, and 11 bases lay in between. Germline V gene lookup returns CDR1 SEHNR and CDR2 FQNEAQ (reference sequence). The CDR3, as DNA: TGTGCCAGCAGGAGAGATGGGGACACTGAAGCTTTCTTT. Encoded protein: CASRRDGDTEAFF.

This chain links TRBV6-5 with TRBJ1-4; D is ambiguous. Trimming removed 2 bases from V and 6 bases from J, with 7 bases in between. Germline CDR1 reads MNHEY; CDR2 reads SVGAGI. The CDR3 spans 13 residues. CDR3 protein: CASSYIMDEKLFF. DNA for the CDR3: TGTGCCAGCAGTTACATAATGGATGAAAAACTGTTTTTT.

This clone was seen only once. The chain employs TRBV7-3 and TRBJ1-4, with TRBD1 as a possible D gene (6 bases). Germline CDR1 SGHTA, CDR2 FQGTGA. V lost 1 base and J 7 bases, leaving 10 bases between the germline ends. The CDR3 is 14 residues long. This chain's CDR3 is CASSLKGGGEKLFF. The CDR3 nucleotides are TGTGCCAGCAGCTTAAAAGGGGGAGGTGAAAAACTGTTTTTT. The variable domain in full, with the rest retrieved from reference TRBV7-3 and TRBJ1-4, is GAGVSQTPSNKVTEKGKYVELRCDPISGHTALYWYRQSLGQGPEFLIYFQGTGAADDSGLPNDRFFAVRPEGSVSTLKIQRTERGDSAVYLCASSLKGGGEKLFFGSGTQLSVL.

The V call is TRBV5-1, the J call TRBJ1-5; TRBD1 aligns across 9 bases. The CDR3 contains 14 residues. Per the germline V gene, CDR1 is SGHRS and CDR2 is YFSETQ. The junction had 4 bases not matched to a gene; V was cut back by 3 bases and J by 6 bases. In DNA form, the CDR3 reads TGCGCCAGCAGCTCCGGGACAGGGCTTCAGCCCCAGCATTTT. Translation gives CASSSGTGLQPQHF. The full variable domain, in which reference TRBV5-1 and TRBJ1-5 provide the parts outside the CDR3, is KAGVTQTPRYLIKTRGQQVTLSCSPISGHRSVSWYQQTPGQGLQFLFEYFSETQRNKGNFPGRFSGRQFSNSRSEMNVSTLELGDSALYLCASSSGTGLQPQHFGDGTRLSIL.

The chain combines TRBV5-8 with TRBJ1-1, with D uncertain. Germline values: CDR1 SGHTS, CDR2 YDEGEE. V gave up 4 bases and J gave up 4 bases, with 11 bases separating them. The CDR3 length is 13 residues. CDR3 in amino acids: CASSVSLVTEAFF. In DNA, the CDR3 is TGTGCCAGCAGCGTCTCCCTGGTCACTGAAGCTTTCTTT.

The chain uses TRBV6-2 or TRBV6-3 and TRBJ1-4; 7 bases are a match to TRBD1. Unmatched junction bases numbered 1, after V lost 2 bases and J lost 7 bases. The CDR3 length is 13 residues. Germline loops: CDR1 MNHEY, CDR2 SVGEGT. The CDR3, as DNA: TGTGCCAGCAGTTACAGGGGGCGTGAAAAACTGTTTTTT. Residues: CASSYRGREKLFF.

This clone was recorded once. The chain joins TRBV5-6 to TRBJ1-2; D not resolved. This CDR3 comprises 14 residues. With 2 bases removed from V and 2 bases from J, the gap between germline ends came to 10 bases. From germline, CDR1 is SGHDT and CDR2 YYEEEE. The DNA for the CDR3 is TGTGCCAGCAGCTTCTGGGTTGGAAACTATGGCTACACCTTC. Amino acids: CASSFWVGNYGYTF.